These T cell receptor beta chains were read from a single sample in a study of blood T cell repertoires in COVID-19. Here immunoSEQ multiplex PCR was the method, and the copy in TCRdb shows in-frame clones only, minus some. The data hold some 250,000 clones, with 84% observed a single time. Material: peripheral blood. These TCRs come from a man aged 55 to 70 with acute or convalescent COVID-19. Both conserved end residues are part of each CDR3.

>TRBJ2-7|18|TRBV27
CASSHAFPRDRGGYEQYF
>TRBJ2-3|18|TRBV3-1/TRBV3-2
CASSQEGLAGGGTDTQYF
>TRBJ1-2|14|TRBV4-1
CASSQDVGLEGYTF
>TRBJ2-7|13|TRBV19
CASSAGGSYEQYF
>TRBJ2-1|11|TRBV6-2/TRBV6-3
CASSLRSEQFF
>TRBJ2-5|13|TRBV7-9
CASSFGQQETQYF
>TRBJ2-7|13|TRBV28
CASRPTGTYEQYF
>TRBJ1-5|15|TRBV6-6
CASSYRDRGSQPQHF
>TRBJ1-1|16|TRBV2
CASSLRDRGMNTEAFF
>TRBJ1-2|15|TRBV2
CASSSGFPFSYGYTF
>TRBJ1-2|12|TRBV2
CASSEYSYGYTF
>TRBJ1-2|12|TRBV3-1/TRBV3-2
CASSRTGDGYTF
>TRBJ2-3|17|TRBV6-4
CASSEPGLAGVTDTQYF
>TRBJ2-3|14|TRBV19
CASRGLANTDTQYF
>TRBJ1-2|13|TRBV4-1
CASSQTGNYGYTF
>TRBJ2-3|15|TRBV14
CASSLTSYRGDTQYF
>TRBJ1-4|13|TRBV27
CASRGLKGEKLFF
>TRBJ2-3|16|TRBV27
CASSARTGPLTDTQYF
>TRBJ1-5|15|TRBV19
CASSTGQYSNQPQHF
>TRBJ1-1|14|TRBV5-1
CASSSQQGTTEAFF
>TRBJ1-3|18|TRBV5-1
CASSFGPGGAGSGNTIYF
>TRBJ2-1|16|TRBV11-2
CASSSWTSGRSDEQFF
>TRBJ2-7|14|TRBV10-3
CAISESAGAYEQYF
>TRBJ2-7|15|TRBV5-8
CASSLEGLAGSEQYF
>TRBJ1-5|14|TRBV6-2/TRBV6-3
CASSSQTQNGAQHF
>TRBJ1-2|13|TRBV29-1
CSVEGQGALGYTF
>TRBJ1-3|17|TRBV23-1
CASSPSYSRGTGNTIYF
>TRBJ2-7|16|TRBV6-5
CASSYSSSGSSYEQYF
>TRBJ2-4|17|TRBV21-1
CASSRSGRFRPRNIQYF
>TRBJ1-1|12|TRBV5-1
CASRGGGSEAFF
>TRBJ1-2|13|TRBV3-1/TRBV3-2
CASSSQGYYGYTF
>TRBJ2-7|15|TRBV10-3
CAISRGTGGSDEQYF
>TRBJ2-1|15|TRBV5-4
CASLLRDRSSDEQFF
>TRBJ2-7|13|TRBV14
CASSPGGTYEQYF
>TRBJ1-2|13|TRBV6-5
CASRTQGSYGYTF
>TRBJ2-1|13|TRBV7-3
CASSLPPTNEQFF
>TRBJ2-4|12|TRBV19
CASRPLGNIQYF
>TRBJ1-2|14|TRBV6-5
CASNGQGAFYGYTF
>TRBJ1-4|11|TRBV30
CAWAQTGKLFF
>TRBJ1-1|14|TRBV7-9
CASSLVGRSTEAFF
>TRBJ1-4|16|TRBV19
CASSIGNPGTNEKLFF
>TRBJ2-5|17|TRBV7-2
CASSLGGLAGGQETQYF
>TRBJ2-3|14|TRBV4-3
CASSPSGRIDTQYF
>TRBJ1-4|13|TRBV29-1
CSVGTGSNEKLFF
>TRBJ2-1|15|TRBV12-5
CASGSGLAGLNEQFF
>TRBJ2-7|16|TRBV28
CASKAMERVISGEQYF
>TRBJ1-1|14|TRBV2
CATPVGSMNTEAFF
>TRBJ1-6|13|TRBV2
CASSAEGNSPLHF
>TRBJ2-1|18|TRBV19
CASSIRGQGAIVGNEQFF
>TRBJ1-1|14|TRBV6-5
CASSTWTGFPEAFF
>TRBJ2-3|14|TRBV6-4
CATQDRFDTDTQYF
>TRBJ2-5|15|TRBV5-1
CASSLVGTIGETQYF
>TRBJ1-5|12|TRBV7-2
CASSLDIQPQHF
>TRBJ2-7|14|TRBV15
CATSRDHGVDEQYF
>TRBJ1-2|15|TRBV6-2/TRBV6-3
CASSDSKTGNYGYTF